One and the same sample provided the 23 T cell receptor beta chains below, sequenced in a study of T cells after yellow fever vaccination. Using its own MiXCR run on the 5' RACE reads, TCRdb lists one record per CDR3 protein. The table has over 300,000 distinct CDR3 sequences, around 3.6% seen once. Sample: PBMCs, taken on the day of the yellow fever booster vaccination. The receptors were gathered from a man aged 18 to 29 who received the YFV17D yellow fever vaccine.

This clonotype came up many times. V usage is TRBV5-1 and J usage is TRBJ1-2; D not certain. The length of the CDR3 is 15 residues. The germline gives CDR1 SGHRS, CDR2 YFSETQ. Trimming shortened V by 0 bases and J by 0 bases, and 9 bases separated the two germline ends. Here the CDR3 reads CASSLDGRSNYGYTF. The CDR3 DNA reads TGCGCCAGCAGCTTGGATGGCCGCTCTAACTATGGCTACACCTTC.

This clonotype was seen a handful of times. V gene TRBV5-6 combines with J gene TRBJ1-6, with TRBD1 as a possible D gene (5 bases). V dropped 4 bases and J dropped 0 bases, with 11 bases sitting between them. Germline-derived CDR1 and CDR2 are SGHDT and YYEEEE. The CDR3 loop spans 16 amino acids. The CDR3, as DNA: TGTGCCAGCAGCCGGGACGTTAGCTCCTATAATTCACCCCTCCACTTT. Its translation: CASSRDVSSYNSPLHF.

The chain uses TRBV27 and TRBJ2-3; D gene uncertain. The CDR3 totals 13 residues. CDR1 is MNHEY and CDR2 is SMNVEV in the germline V gene (reference sequence). V was pared by 5 bases and J by 1 base, with 7 bases between. As DNA, the CDR3 is TGTGCCAGCAGTCGTGGGCGCACAGATACGCAGTATTTT. It codes for CASSRGRTDTQYF.

This clonotype was detected ten times or more. This rearrangement joins TRBV7-8 to TRBJ2-7; no clear D. The germline V gene has CDR1 SGHVS and CDR2 FQNEAQ. Trimming stripped 5 bases from V and 0 bases from J, with 8 bases between. The CDR3 contains 13 residues. CDR3 sequence (DNA): TGTGCCAGCAGCCGAGCTAGCTCCTACGAGCAGTACGTC. It translates to CASSRASSYEQYV.

This clonotype was observed at least ten times. Its ends do not fully match the called genes, so a read error is possible. J is TRBJ2-2 and V is TRBV7-7, with TRBD1 identical over 8 bases. Germline V lookup: CDR1 SSHAT, CDR2 FNYEAQ (reference sequence). The CDR3 contains 15 residues. The CDR3 here is CASSLAQGATGELFF. In nucleotides, the CDR3 is TGTGCTAGCAGCTTAGCCCAGGGGGCGACCGGGGAGCTGTTTTTT.

This clonotype turned up a few times. This rearrangement joins TRBV5-6 to TRBJ2-7; 10 positions agree with TRBD1. V lost 4 bases and J lost 6; bases outside the gene matches: 1. Germline V lookup: CDR1 SGHDT, CDR2 YYEEEE. The CDR3 has 12 amino acids. The CDR3 DNA sequence: TGTGCCAGCAGCCGGGACAGGGGCGAGCAGTACGTC. Amino acid sequence: CASSRDRGEQYV.

This clonotype was seen a few times. The chain joins TRBV6-6 to TRBJ1-2, with D uncertain. V was pared by 7 bases and J by 3 bases, with 6 bases between. CDR1 is MNHNY and CDR2 is SVGAGI in the germline V gene (reference sequence). CDR3 length: 11 residues. The CDR3 DNA reads as TGTGCCAGCACCGTAGACTATGGCTACACCTTC. Residues: CASTVDYGYTF.

This clonotype was recorded at least ten times. CDR3 DNA sequence: TGCGCCAGCAGCGATCCCCGGGAGGGGGACTACGAGCAGTACTTC. Protein product: CASSDPREGDYEQYF. The chain combines TRBV5-1 with TRBJ2-7; 8 bases agree with TRBD2. The CDR3 is made up of 15 amino acids. V lost 4 bases to trimming and J lost 3 bases; unmatched junction nucleotides: 9. The germline V gene has CDR1 SGHRS and CDR2 YFSETQ.

This clonotype was recorded at least ten times. The chain couples TRBV10-2 to TRBJ1-2; D possibly corresponds to TRBD1 (5 bases). CDR1 is WSHSY, CDR2 SAAADI, per germline. V lost 4 bases and J 8 bases, leaving 8 bases between the germline ends. This CDR3 comprises 11 residues. The CDR3 reads CASSAGRGYTF. The DNA for the CDR3 is TGCGCCAGCAGTGCAGGGAGAGGCTACACCTTC.

The CDR3 bases are TGTGCCAGCACCGGACAGTACAGGAGCTACGAGCAGTACTTC. Residues: CASTGQYRSYEQYF. The chain uses TRBV6-1 and TRBJ2-7; perhaps TRBD1 as D (6 bases). Per germline, CDR1 MNHNS and CDR2 SASEGT. CDR3 size: 14 residues. The V gene lost 7 bases and the J gene lost 3 bases, with 16 bases spanning the gap.

The chain employs TRBV3-1 and TRBJ2-1, with 8 bases lining up with TRBD1. The CDR3 spans 17 residues. With V trimmed by 8 bases and J by 5 bases, 17 bases remained unmatched. Germline CDR1 LGHDT, CDR2 YNNKEL (reference sequence). CDR3 in amino acids: CASADYQGALDNNEQFF. The DNA of the CDR3 is TGTGCCAGCGCCGACTACCAGGGGGCTTTGGACAACAATGAGCAGTTCTTC.

In this sample, this clonotype turned up many times. The rearrangement uses TRBV5-1 and TRBJ2-5; D gene ambiguous. V was trimmed by 0 bases and J by 1 base, leaving 7 bases between them. The CDR3 is made up of 14 amino acids. Looked up from germline, CDR1 is SGHRS and CDR2 is YFSETQ. CDR3 coding DNA: TGCGCCAGCAGCTTGGGGGTCCCCCAAGAGACCCAGTACTTC. Translated, it gives CASSLGVPQETQYF. The full variable domain, its missing parts supplied by reference TRBV5-1 and TRBJ2-5, is KAGVTQTPRYLIKTRGQQVTLSCSPISGHRSVSWYQQTPGQGLQFLFEYFSETQRNKGNFPGRFSGRQFSNSRSEMNVSTLELGDSALYLCASSLGVPQETQYFGPGTRLLVL.

The gene calls are TRBV6-5 and TRBJ1-2; D possibly corresponds to TRBD1 (6 bases). The CDR3 is 14 residues long. Germline values: CDR1 MNHEY, CDR2 SVGAGI. Trimming took off 0 bases at V and 7 bases at J, with 12 bases between the two ends. CDR3 nucleotides: TGTGCCAGCAGTTACTCTACCACAGGGTGTGGCTACACCTTC. It translates to CASSYSTTGCGYTF.

This rearrangement joins TRBV6-6 to TRBJ2-6, with TRBD1 matching 9 bases. Trimming took 6 bases from V and 2 from J; bases not matched to a gene: 5. Looked up from germline, CDR1 is MNHNY and CDR2 is SVGAGI (reference sequence). The CDR3 totals 16 residues. The CDR3 loop is CASRGTGRAGANVLTF. CDR3 nucleotides: TGTGCCAGCAGGGGGACAGGGAGGGCTGGGGCCAACGTCCTGACTTTC.

This clonotype showed up many times. The chain employs TRBV4-1 and TRBJ2-7, with D possibly called TRBD1 or TRBD2 (5 bases each). The germline CDR1 and CDR2 sequences are MGHRA and YSYEKL. V lost 1 base and J lost 6, with 10 bases in between. The CDR3 has 13 amino acids. In nucleotides, the CDR3 is TGCGCCAGCAGCCAAGCCCTGAGGGGCGAGCAGTACGTC. Translating gives CASSQALRGEQYV.

This clonotype was recorded a few times. J is TRBJ2-1 and V is TRBV7-8; 9 bases are a match to TRBD2. J was trimmed by 5 bases and V by 5 bases; bases with no gene match: 10. The CDR3 has 16 amino acids. The germline CDR1 and CDR2 sequences are SGHVS and FQNEAQ. CDR3 DNA: TGTGCCAGCAGCCGAAGACCGGGACTAGCCGACAATGAGCAGTTCTTC. It is translated as CASSRRPGLADNEQFF. Together with reference TRBV7-8 and TRBJ2-1, the CDR3 gives the full variable domain: GAGVSQSPRYKVAKRGQDVALRCDPISGHVSLFWYQQALGQGPEFLTYFQNEAQLDKSGLPSDRFFAERPEGSVSTLKIQRTQQEDSAVYLCASSRRPGLADNEQFFGPGTRLTVL.

This clonotype was observed at least ten times. The genes are TRBV6-2 or TRBV6-3 and TRBJ2-1; D not resolved. Germline CDR1 reads MNHEY; CDR2 reads SVGEGT. The V end lost 2 bases, the J end lost 4 bases, and 12 bases lay between the germline ends. The CDR3 has 15 residues. The CDR3: CASSYRRSEYNEQFF. The CDR3 DNA is TGTGCCAGCAGTTACAGGCGTTCAGAATACAATGAGCAGTTCTTC.

V is TRBV20-1 and J is TRBJ1-5, with 8 positions matching TRBD1. This CDR3 region has 13 residues. V lost 6 bases to trimming and J lost 9 bases; unmatched junction nucleotides: 10. Germline V gene lookup returns CDR1 DFQATT and CDR2 SNEGSKA (reference sequence). CDR3 DNA: TGCAGTGCCGGGGAGACAGGGGATGGGCCCCAGCATTTT. Its protein product is CSAGETGDGPQHF.

The sample holds many counts of this clonotype. The V and J genes are TRBV5-1 and TRBJ2-2; D call uncertain. This CDR3 region has 13 residues. Germline CDR1 and CDR2: SGHRS and YFSETQ. V lost 2 bases and J 6 bases, leaving 8 bases between the germline ends. DNA of the CDR3: TGCGCCAGCAGCTTAAATTCACCCGGGGAGCTGTTTTTT. The encoded protein is CASSLNSPGELFF. The variable domain in full, completed from reference TRBV5-1 and TRBJ2-2, reads KAGVTQTPRYLIKTRGQQVTLSCSPISGHRSVSWYQQTPGQGLQFLFEYFSETQRNKGNFPGRFSGRQFSNSRSEMNVSTLELGDSALYLCASSLNSPGELFFGEGSRLTVL.

This clonotype was seen many times. This CDR3 reads CSARSTGELFF. As DNA, the CDR3 is TGCAGTGCGAGAAGCACCGGGGAGCTGTTTTTT. The genes are TRBV20-1 and TRBJ2-2, with unresolved D. Germline-derived CDR1 and CDR2 are DFQATT and SNEGSKA (reference sequence). This CDR3 region has 11 residues. The germline V and J ends were trimmed by 6 bases and 4 bases, with 6 bases remaining between them.

The sample holds many counts of this clonotype. The V and J genes are TRBV20-1 and TRBJ2-7; 11 bases match TRBD1. From germline, CDR1 is DFQATT and CDR2 SNEGSKA (reference sequence). V lost 6 bases to trimming and J lost 0 bases; unmatched junction nucleotides: 4. The CDR3 is 14 residues long. This chain's CDR3 is CSASGQGVSYEQYF. In DNA form, the CDR3 reads TGCAGTGCGTCGGGACAGGGGGTCTCCTACGAGCAGTACTTC.

The V gene is TRBV4-2, the J gene TRBJ2-1; 8 bases agree with TRBD2. With V trimmed by 2 bases and J by 8 bases, 11 bases remained unmatched. Germline V gene data show CDR1 as LGHNA and CDR2 as YNFKEQ. The CDR3 sequence is 16 residues long. The CDR3 sequence is CASSQKTGGPRDEQFF. CDR3 nucleotide sequence: TGTGCCAGCAGCCAAAAGACGGGGGGGCCTCGGGATGAGCAGTTCTTC.

This clonotype was seen many times. V and J are TRBV4-1 and TRBJ2-7; D may match TRBD1 or TRBD2 (5 bases each). CDR1 is MGHRA, CDR2 YSYEKL, per germline. Trimming took 5 bases from V and 6 from J, leaving 14 bases between them. The CDR3 is made up of 13 amino acids. The CDR3 DNA reads as TGCGCCAGCAGCGAGGGGTCCGGGCGCGAGCAGTACTTC. Protein product: CASSEGSGREQYF.